The 25 T cell receptor beta chains given below trace back to one sample, sequenced in a study of immune characteristics of hereditary and idiopathic chronic pancreatitis. The table came from immunoSEQ multiplex PCR; TCRdb's copy has only in-frame clones and leaves some out. The sample records 6,000 or so clones, roughly 74% being singletons. Chronic pancreatitis tissue was collected during total pancreatectomy with islet autotransplantation. Sequencing was done on a sample of pancreas tissue with hereditary chronic pancreatitis. The receptors were gathered from a human donor with chronic pancreatitis.

This clone was seen a single time. The chain recombines TRBV2 with TRBJ1-4, with 8 bases identical to TRBD1. The CDR3 extends over 14 amino acids. Germline lookup yields CDR1 SNHLY and CDR2 FYNNEI. V was clipped by 6 bases and J by 8 bases; unmatched bases: 8. The chain's CDR3 is CASSATGGWEKLFF. CDR3 sequence (DNA): TGTGCCAGCAGCGCTACAGGGGGTTGGGAAAAACTGTTTTTT.

V is TRBV3-1 (or the pseudogene TRBV3-2) and J is TRBJ1-2; D is perhaps TRBD1 (5 bases). The CDR3 has 13 residues. Trimming cost V 5 bases and J 10 bases, with 17 bases left between them. The germline V gene has CDR1 LGHDT and CDR2 YNNKEL (reference sequence). The CDR3 region is CASSNTRERDYTF. The CDR3 DNA is TGTGCCAGCAGCAATACCAGGGAACGGGACTACACCTTC.

The chain carries TRBV4-3 and TRBJ2-5; no definite D call. The ends were cut back, 0 bases at V and 5 bases at J, with 13 bases in the middle. The CDR3 extends over 15 amino acids. Germline V gene data show CDR1 as LGHNA and CDR2 as YSLEER. The CDR3 DNA is TGCGCCAGCAGCCAAGATATAGGCCCTAGGGAGACCCAGTACTTC. As protein: CASSQDIGPRETQYF.

CDR3 loop: CASSQSSSRGEDTQYF. The CDR3 DNA sequence: TGTGCCAGCAGCCAATCTTCCTCGCGGGGGGAAGATACGCAGTATTTT. The chain joins TRBV4-2 to TRBJ2-3; 8 nucleotides align to TRBD2. The CDR3 is made up of 16 amino acids. J gave up 5 bases and V 2 bases, and 9 bases lay outside the gene matches. From germline, CDR1 is LGHNA and CDR2 YNFKEQ.

The rearrangement links TRBV6-5 to TRBJ1-6; weak D call: TRBD1 (6 bases). Trimming left V 2 bases short and J 7 bases short, with 12 bases between. The CDR3 is 15 amino acids. The V gene's germline CDR1 is MNHEY and CDR2 SVGAGI. The CDR3 here is CASSYARGGNSPLHF. The CDR3 DNA follows: TGTGCCAGCAGTTACGCGAGGGGGGGGAATTCACCCCTCCACTTT.

The chain employs TRBV6-5 and TRBJ2-3; the match to TRBD2 covers 10 bases. J gave up 6 bases and V 2 bases, and 5 bases lay outside the gene matches. The CDR3 length is 15 residues. Germline CDR1 and CDR2: MNHEY and SVGAGI. The CDR3, as DNA: TGTGCCAGCAGTTACCAGCGGGGGGGCCCCGATACGCAGTATTTT. It specifies CASSYQRGGPDTQYF.

Regarding this clone: Distinct nucleotide sequences in the sample also encode this CDR3. V gene TRBV6-5 combines with J gene TRBJ2-3, with D unclear. CDR1 and CDR2 from the germline V gene are MNHEY and SVGAGI. CDR3 length: 14 residues. V lost 2 bases and J lost 4, with 10 bases in between. The CDR3 nucleotides read TGTGCCAGCAGTTACAGGGATCGTGCAGATACGCAGTATTTT. Translated: CASSYRDRADTQYF.

V gene TRBV6-6 combines with J gene TRBJ2-5, with D possibly TRBD2 on 5 matching bases. V lost 8 bases and J 2 bases, leaving 21 bases between the germline ends. The length of the CDR3 is 16 residues. Looked up from germline, CDR1 is MNHNY and CDR2 is SVGAGI (reference sequence). The CDR3 loop is CASLSRLTGRQETQYF. CDR3 in DNA: TGTGCCAGCTTATCTAGACTAACGGGGAGACAAGAGACCCAGTACTTC.

This clone occurred once. The chain has TRBV3-1 (or the pseudogene TRBV3-2) and TRBJ1-2; perhaps TRBD1 as D (6 bases). Germline assignment: CDR1 LGHDT and CDR2 YNNKEL (reference sequence). V lost 4 bases, J lost 7 bases, and 13 bases lay in between. The CDR3 consists of 13 residues. CDR3 sequence: CASSLPRGAGYTF. CDR3 nucleotides: TGTGCCAGCAGCCTCCCCCGGGGGGCTGGCTACACCTTC.

This clone came up a few times. This chain connects TRBV5-6 to TRBJ2-1, with D perhaps TRBD1 (6 bases). Germline V lookup: CDR1 SGHDT, CDR2 YYEEEE. V was pared by 1 base and J by 6 bases, with 11 bases between. This CDR3 is built from 14 residues. The CDR3 is CASSLRGTVNEQFF. CDR3 DNA: TGTGCCAGCAGCTTGAGGGGGACGGTCAATGAGCAGTTCTTC.

V and J are TRBV21-1 and TRBJ1-2. TRBV21-1 is classified as a pseudogene. The CDR3 runs 13 residues. The CDR3 protein is CASSKCLPRGYTF. The CDR3 DNA reads as TGTGCCAGCAGCAAATGTCTCCCCCGTGGCTACACCTTC.

The rearrangement joins TRBV6-4 to TRBJ2-3; D may correspond to TRBD1 or TRBD2 (5 bases each). The CDR3 is 13 amino acids. Trimming removed 4 bases from V and 2 bases from J, with 7 bases in between. The V gene's germline CDR1 is MRHNA and CDR2 SNTAGT. The CDR3 sequence is CASSGGPTDTQYF. CDR3 in DNA: TGTGCCAGCAGTGGGGGACCCACAGATACGCAGTATTTT.

This clone has just a few counts. The chain uses TRBV4-3 and TRBJ2-1, with 7 bases identical to TRBD1. CDR1 is LGHNA and CDR2 is YSLEER in the germline V gene. The CDR3 runs to 15 residues. J gave up 1 base and V 4 bases, and 4 bases lay outside the gene matches. The CDR3 DNA reads as TGCGCCAGCAGCCGAGAACAGGGGTCCTACAATGAGCAGTTCTTC. It yields the protein CASSREQGSYNEQFF.

The V gene is TRBV7-9, the J gene TRBJ2-1; D is perhaps TRBD1 (6 bases). The CDR3 runs 17 residues. Trimming stripped 4 bases from V and 4 bases from J, with 20 bases between. Germline CDR1 SEHNR, CDR2 FQNEAQ (reference sequence). CDR3 in amino acids: CASSSDRRGSPYNEQFF. CDR3 bases: TGTGCCAGCAGCTCCGATCGCAGGGGCTCTCCATACAATGAGCAGTTCTTC.

In the case of this clone: One junction end does not reproduce the germline sequence, and a read error may be involved. The rearrangement uses TRBV3-1 (or the pseudogene TRBV3-2) and TRBJ2-7; D possibly uses TRBD1 or TRBD2 (6 bases each). The CDR3 spans 13 residues. CDR1 and CDR2 (germline): LGHDT, YNNKEL (reference sequence). This chain's CDR3 is CASSQEGGLTPFF. The CDR3 bases are TGTGCCAGCAGCCAAGAAGGGGGGCTTACACCATTTTTC.

The V and J genes are TRBV24-1 and TRBJ2-3; tentative D call: TRBD1 (6 bases). Germline V gene lookup returns CDR1 KGHDR and CDR2 SFDVKD. The CDR3 extends over 12 amino acids. V dropped 7 bases and J dropped 2 bases, with 6 bases sitting between them. Here the CDR3 reads CATRGATDTQYF. In DNA form, the CDR3 reads TGTGCCACCAGGGGGGCCACAGATACGCAGTATTTT.

Concerning this clone itself: The same CDR3 arises from other DNA sequences in this sample as well. V is TRBV6-4 and J is TRBJ2-3; 14 bases map to TRBD2. The CDR3 loop spans 16 amino acids. J lost 6 bases, V lost 0 bases, and 2 bases had no gene match. Germline V CDR1 and CDR2: MRHNA, SNTAGT. Written as DNA, the CDR3 is TGTGCCAGCAGTGACTCGACTAGCGGGGGGGCCGATACGCAGTATTTT. Translated, it gives CASSDSTSGGADTQYF.

This rearrangement joins TRBV25-1 to TRBJ2-1; 8 positions match TRBD1. J lost 0 bases, V lost 6 bases, and 7 bases had no gene match. Germline lookup yields CDR1 MGHDK and CDR2 SYGVNS. CDR3 length: 16 amino acids. In DNA form, the CDR3 reads TGTGCCAGCAGGGACGACCAGGGGGCCTCCTACAATGAGCAGTTCTTC. Its protein is CASRDDQGASYNEQFF. The full variable domain, its missing parts supplied by reference TRBV25-1 and TRBJ2-1, is EADIYQTPRYLVIGTGKKITLECSQTMGHDKMYWYQQDPGMELHLIHYSYGVNSTEKGDLSSESTVSRIRTEHFPLTLESARPSHTSQYLCASRDDQGASYNEQFFGPGTRLTVL.

V is TRBV7-2 and J is TRBJ1-1; the D gene is possibly TRBD1 (6 bases). V was shortened by 5 bases and J by 5 bases, with 15 bases between the two germline ends. The CDR3 has 14 residues. From germline, CDR1 is SGHTA and CDR2 FQGNSA. CDR3 amino acids: CASSAREGGTEAFF. The CDR3 nucleotides read TGTGCCAGCAGCGCCAGGGAGGGGGGAACTGAAGCTTTCTTT.

For the CDR3, the DNA is TGTGCCAGCAGCCCCCGGATTAGCGGGGGAATAGATACGCAGTATTTT. Residues: CASSPRISGGIDTQYF. The chain is built from TRBV7-2 and TRBJ2-3; 9 nucleotides match TRBD2. CDR3 size: 16 residues. With 5 bases clipped from V and 5 bases from J, the junction kept 11 bases outside the gene matches. Germline V gene lookup returns CDR1 SGHTA and CDR2 FQGNSA.

J is TRBJ1-2 and V is TRBV12-3 or TRBV12-4, with D hard to call. V was clipped by 4 bases and J by 4 bases, with 10 bases between them. The CDR3 loop spans 13 amino acids. The CDR3 DNA sequence: TGTGCCAGCAGTTCTGCAGATTCCTATGGCTACACCTTC. It translates to CASSSADSYGYTF.

The rearrangement links TRBV6-1 to TRBJ2-6; TRBD1 aligns across 10 bases. V lost 4 bases, J lost 0 bases, and 0 bases stayed unmatched. This CDR3 is built from 16 residues. Germline CDR1 and CDR2: MNHNS and SASEGT. CDR3 DNA sequence: TGTGCCAGCAGTGGGACAGGGGGCTCTGGGGCCAACGTCCTGACTTTC. Its protein product is CASSGTGGSGANVLTF.

This chain joins TRBV6-5 and TRBJ1-6, with D hard to call. Trimming removed 5 bases from V and 9 bases from J, with 11 bases in between. The CDR3 is 13 residues long. Germline lookup yields CDR1 MNHEY and CDR2 SVGAGI. CDR3 in DNA: TGTGCCAGCAGTCCCGCGGGGTGTTCACCCCTCCACTTT. Translation gives CASSPAGCSPLHF.

This chain uses TRBV18 with TRBJ2-7, with D maybe TRBD2 (6 bases). The germline V gene has CDR1 KGHSH and CDR2 LQKENI. The V gene lost 4 bases and the J gene lost 4 bases, with 14 bases spanning the gap. CDR3 length: 14 amino acids. The CDR3 DNA reads TGTGCCAGCTCACTCGGGGGTCCACAATACGAGCAGTACGTC. As protein: CASSLGGPQYEQYV.

This chain uses TRBV7-6 with TRBJ1-3; D may be TRBD1 (6 bases). CDR3 size: 17 residues. V was cut by 3 bases and J by 1 base, with 16 bases left in between. Per germline, CDR1 SGHVS and CDR2 FNYEAQ. CDR3 protein: CASSLESRGGSGNTIYF. The CDR3 DNA is TGTGCCAGCAGCTTGGAAAGCAGGGGAGGGTCTGGAAACACCATATATTTT.